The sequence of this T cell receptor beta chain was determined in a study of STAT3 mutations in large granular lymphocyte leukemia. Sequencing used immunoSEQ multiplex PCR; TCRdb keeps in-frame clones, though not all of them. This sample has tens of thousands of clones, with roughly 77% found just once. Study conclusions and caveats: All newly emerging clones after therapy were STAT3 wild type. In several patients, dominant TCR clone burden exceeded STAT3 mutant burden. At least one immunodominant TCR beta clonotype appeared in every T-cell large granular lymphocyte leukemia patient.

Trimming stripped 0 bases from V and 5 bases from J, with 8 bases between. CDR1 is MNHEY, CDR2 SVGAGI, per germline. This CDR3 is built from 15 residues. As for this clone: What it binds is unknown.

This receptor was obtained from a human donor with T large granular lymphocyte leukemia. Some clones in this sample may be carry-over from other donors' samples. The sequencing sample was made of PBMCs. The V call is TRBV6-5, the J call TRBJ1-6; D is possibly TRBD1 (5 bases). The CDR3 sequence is CASSYSGGDNSPLHF. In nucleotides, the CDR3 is TGTGCCAGCAGTTACTCTGGGGGGGATAATTCACCCCTCCACTTT.